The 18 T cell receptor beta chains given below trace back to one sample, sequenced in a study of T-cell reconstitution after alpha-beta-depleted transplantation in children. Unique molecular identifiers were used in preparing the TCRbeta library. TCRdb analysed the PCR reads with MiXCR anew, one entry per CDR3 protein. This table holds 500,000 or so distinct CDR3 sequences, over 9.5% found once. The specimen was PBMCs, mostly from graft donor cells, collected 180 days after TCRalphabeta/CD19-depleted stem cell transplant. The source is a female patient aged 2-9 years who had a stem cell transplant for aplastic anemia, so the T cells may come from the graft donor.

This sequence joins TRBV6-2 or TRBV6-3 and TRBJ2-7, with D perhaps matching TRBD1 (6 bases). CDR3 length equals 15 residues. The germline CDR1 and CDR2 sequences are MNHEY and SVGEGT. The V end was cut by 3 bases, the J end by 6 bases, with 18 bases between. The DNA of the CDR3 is TGTGCCAGCAGTTATGCCCTTCGGGACAACACCGAGCAGTACGTC. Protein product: CASSYALRDNTEQYV.

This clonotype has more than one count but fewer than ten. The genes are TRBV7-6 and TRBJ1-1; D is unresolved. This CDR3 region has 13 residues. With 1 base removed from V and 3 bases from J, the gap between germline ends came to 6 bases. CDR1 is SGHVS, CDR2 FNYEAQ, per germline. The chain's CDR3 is CASSLGRYTEAFF. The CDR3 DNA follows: TGTGCCAGCAGCTTAGGCCGGTACACTGAAGCTTTCTTT.

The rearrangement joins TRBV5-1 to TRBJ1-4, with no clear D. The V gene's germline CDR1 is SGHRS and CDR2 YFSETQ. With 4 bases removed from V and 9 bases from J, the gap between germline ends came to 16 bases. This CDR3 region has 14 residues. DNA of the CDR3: TGCGCCAGCAGCCAGGAGGTAGGGCCTCAAAAACTGTTTTTT. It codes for CASSQEVGPQKLFF.

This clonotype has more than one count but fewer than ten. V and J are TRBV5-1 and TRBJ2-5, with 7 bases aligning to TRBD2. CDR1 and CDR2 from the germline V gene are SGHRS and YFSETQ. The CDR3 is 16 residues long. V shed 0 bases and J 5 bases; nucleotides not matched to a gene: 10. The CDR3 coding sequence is TGCGCCAGCAGCTTGGCCCTGGGGGAGGGCCTGGAGACCCAGTACTTC. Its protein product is CASSLALGEGLETQYF.

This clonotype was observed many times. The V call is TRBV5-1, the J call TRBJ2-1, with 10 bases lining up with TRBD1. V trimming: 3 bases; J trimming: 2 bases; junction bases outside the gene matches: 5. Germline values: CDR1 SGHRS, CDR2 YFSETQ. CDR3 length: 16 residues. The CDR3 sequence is CASSSDRGHAYNEQFF. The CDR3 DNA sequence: TGCGCCAGCAGCTCCGACAGGGGGCATGCCTACAATGAGCAGTTCTTC.

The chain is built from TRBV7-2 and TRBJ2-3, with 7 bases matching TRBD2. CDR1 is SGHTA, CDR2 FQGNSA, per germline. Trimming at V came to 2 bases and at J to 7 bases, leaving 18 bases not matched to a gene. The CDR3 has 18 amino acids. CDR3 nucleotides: TGTGCCAGCAGCTTAACGCTTGGCGGGAGAGGCGAGGGATATACGCAGTATTTT. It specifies CASSLTLGGRGEGYTQYF. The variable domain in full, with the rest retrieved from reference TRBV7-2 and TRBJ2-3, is GAGVSQSPSNKVTEKGKDVELRCDPISGHTALYWYRQSLGQGLEFLIYFQGNSAPDKSGLPSDRFSAERTGGSVSTLTIQRTQQEDSAVYLCASSLTLGGRGEGYTQYFGPGTRLTVL.

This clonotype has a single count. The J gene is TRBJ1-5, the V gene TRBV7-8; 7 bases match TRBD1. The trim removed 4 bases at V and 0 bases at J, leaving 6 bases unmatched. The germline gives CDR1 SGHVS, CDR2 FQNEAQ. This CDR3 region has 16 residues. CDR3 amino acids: CASSSYRGYSNQPQHF. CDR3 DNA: TGTGCCAGCAGCTCTTACAGGGGCTATAGCAATCAGCCCCAGCATTTT.

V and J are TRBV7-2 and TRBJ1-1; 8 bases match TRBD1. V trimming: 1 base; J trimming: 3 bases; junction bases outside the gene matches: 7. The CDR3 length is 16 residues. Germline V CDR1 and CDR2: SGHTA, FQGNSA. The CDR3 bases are TGTGCCAGCAGCTTAGGTTCAGGGGGCCGGGACACTGAAGCTTTCTTT. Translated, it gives CASSLGSGGRDTEAFF.

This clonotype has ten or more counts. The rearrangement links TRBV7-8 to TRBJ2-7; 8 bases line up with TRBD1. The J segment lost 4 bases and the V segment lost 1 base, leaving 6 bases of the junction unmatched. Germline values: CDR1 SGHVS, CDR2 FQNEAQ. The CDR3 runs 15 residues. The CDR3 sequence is CASSLGRTGPYEQYV. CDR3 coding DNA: TGTGCCAGCAGCTTAGGGCGGACAGGGCCTTACGAGCAGTACGTC.

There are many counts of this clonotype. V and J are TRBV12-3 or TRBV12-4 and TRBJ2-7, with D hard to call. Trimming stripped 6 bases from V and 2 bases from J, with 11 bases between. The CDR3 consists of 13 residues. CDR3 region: CASRATGTYEQYF. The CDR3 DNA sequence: TGTGCCAGCAGGGCTACTGGGACCTACGAGCAGTACTTC.

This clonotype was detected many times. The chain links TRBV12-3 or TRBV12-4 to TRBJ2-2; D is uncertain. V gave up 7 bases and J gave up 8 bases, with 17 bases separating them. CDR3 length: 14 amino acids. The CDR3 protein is CASTNRPSPGELFF. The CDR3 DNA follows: TGTGCCAGCACAAATCGGCCCTCACCAGGGGAGCTGTTTTTT.

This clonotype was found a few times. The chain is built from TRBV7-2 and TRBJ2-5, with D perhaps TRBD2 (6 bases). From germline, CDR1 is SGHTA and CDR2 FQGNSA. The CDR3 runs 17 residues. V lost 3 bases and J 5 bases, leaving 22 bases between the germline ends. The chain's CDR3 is CASSFLGTRGRGETQYF. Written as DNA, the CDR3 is TGTGCCAGCAGCTTCCTGGGGACTCGCGGAAGGGGCGAGACCCAGTACTTC.

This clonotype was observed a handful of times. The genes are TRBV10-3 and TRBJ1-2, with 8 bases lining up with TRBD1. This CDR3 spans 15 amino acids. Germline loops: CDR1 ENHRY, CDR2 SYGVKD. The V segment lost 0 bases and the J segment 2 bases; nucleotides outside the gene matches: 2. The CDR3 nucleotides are TGTGCCATCAGTGAGTCGCGGACAGGGAACTATGGCTACACCTTC. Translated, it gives CAISESRTGNYGYTF.

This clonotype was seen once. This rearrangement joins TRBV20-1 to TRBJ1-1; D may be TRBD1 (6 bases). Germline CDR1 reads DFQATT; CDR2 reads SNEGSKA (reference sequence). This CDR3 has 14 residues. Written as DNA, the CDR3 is TGCAGCGTCGGGACATCCTTCGTGAACACTGAAGCTTTCTTT. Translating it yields CSVGTSFVNTEAFF.

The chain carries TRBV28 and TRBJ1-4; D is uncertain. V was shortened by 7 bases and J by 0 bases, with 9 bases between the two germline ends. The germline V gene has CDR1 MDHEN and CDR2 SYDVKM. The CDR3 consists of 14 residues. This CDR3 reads CASTHSATNEKLFF. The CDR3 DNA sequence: TGTGCCAGCACTCACAGTGCAACTAATGAAAAACTGTTTTTT.

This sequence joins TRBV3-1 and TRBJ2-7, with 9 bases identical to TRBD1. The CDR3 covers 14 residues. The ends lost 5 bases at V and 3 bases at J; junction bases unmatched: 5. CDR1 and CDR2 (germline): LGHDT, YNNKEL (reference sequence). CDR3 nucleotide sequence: TGTGCCAGCAGCTACCCGGACAGGGGCTACGAGCAGTACGTC. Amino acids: CASSYPDRGYEQYV.

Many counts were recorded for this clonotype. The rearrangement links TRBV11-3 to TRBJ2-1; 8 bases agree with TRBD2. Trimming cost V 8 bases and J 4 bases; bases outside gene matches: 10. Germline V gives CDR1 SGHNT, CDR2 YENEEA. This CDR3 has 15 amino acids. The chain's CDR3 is CASCLSGIEYNEQFF. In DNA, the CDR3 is TGTGCCAGCTGTCTTAGCGGGATAGAGTACAATGAGCAGTTCTTC. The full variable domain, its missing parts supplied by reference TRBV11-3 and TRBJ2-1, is EAGVVQSPRYKIIEKKQPVAFWCNPISGHNTLYWYLQNLGQGPELLIRYENEEAVDDSQLPKDRFSAERLKGVDSTLKIQPAELGDSAVYLCASCLSGIEYNEQFFGPGTRLTVL.

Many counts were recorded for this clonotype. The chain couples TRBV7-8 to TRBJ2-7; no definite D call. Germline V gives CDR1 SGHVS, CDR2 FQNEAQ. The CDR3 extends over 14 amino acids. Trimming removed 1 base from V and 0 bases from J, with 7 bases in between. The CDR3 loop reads CASSLDLPSYEQYF. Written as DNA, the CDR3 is TGTGCCAGCAGCTTAGATCTTCCCTCCTACGAGCAGTACTTC.